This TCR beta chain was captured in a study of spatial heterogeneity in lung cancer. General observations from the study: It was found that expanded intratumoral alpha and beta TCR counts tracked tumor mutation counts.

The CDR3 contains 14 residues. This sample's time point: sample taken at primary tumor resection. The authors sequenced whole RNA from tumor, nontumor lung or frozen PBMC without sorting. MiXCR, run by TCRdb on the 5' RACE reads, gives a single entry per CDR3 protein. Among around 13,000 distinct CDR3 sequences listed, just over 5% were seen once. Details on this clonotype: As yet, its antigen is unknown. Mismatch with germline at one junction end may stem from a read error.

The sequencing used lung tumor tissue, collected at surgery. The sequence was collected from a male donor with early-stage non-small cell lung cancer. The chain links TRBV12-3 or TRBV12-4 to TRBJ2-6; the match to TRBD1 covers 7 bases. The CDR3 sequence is CVSSTGVGANVLTF. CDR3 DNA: TGTGTCAGCAGTACAGGGGTTGGGGCCAACGTCCTGACTTTC.